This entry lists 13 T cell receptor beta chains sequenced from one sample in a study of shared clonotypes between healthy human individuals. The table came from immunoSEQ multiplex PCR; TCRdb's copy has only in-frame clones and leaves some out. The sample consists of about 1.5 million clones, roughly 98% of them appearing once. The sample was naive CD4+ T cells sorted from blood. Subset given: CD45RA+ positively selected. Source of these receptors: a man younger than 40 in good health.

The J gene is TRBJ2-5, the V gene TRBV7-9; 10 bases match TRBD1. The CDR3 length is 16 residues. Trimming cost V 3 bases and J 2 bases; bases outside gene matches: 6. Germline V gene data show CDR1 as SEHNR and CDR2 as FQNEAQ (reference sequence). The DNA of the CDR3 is TGTGCCAGCAGCTTCTCCCGGGACAGGGGACAAGAGACCCAGTACTTC. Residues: CASSFSRDRGQETQYF. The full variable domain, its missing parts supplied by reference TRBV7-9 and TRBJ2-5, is DTGVSQNPRHKITKRGQNVTFRCDPISEHNRLYWYRQTLGQGPEFLTYFQNEAQLEKSRLLSDRFSAERPKGSFSTLEIQRTEQGDSAMYLCASSFSRDRGQETQYFGPGTRLLVL.

DNA of the CDR3: TGTGCCAGCAGCCCCTCCAACGGGAGGGCCGATGAGCAGTACTTC. It specifies CASSPSNGRADEQYF. V usage is TRBV5-4 and J usage is TRBJ2-7; TRBD2 matches at 8 bases. Germline V gives CDR1 SGHNT, CDR2 YYREEE (reference sequence). CDR3 length equals 15 residues. V gave up 4 bases and J gave up 7 bases; unmatched junction bases: 13.

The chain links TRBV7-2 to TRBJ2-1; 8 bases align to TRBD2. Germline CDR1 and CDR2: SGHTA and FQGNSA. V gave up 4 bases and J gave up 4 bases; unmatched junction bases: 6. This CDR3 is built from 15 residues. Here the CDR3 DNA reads TGTGCCAGCAGCTCAAGACAGCGGGAGTACAATGAGCAGTTCTTC. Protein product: CASSSRQREYNEQFF.

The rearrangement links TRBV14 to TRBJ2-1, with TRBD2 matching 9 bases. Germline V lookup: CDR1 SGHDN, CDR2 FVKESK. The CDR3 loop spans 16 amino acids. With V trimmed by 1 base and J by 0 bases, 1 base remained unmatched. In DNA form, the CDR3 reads TGTGCCAGCAGCCAAGTTAGCGGGAGCTCCTACAATGAGCAGTTCTTC. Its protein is CASSQVSGSSYNEQFF.

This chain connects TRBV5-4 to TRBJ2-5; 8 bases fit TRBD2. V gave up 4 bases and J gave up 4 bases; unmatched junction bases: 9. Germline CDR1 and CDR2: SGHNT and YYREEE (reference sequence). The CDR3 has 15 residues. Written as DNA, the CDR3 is TGTGCCAGCAGCCCCTCCGGGACTAGTACAGAGACCCAGTACTTC. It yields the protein CASSPSGTSTETQYF.

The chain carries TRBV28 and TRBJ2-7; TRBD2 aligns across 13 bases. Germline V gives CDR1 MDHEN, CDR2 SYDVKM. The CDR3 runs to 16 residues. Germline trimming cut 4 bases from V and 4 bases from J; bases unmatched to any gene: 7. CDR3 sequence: CASSSGTSGKEYEQYF. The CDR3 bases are TGTGCCAGCAGTTCCGGGACTAGCGGGAAGGAATACGAGCAGTACTTC.

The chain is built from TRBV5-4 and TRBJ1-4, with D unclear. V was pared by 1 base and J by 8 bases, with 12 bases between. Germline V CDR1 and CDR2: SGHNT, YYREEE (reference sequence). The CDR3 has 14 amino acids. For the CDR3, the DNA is TGTGCCAGCAGCTTGCGGAGGGAAGGGGAAAAACTGTTTTTT. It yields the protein CASSLRREGEKLFF.

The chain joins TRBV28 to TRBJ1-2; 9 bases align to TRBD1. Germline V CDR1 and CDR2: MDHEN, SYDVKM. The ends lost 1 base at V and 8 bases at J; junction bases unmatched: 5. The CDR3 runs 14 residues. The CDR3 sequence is CASSLLGTGLGYTF. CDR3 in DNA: TGTGCCAGCAGTTTATTAGGGACAGGGTTAGGCTACACCTTC.

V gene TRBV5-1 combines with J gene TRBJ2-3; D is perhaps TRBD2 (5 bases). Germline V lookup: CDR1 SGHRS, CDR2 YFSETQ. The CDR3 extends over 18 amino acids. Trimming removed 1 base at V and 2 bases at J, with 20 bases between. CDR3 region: CASSLRPDSVTPTDTQYF. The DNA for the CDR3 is TGCGCCAGCAGCTTGCGGCCGGATAGCGTTACCCCCACAGATACGCAGTATTTT.

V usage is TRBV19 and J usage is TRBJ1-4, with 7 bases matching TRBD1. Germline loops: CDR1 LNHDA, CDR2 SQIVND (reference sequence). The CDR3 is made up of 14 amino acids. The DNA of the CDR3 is TGTGCTAAAGCGAACGGACAGGTTGGTGAAAAACTGTTTTTT. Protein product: CAKANGQVGEKLFF.

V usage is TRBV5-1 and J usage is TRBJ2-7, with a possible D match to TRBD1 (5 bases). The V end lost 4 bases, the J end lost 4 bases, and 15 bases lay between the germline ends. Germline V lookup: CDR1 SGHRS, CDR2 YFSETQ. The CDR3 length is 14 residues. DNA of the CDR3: TGCGCCAGCAGCAGAGAAGGGGCGCGATACGAGCAGTACTTC. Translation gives CASSREGARYEQYF. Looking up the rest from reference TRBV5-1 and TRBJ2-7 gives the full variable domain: KAGVTQTPRYLIKTRGQQVTLSCSPISGHRSVSWYQQTPGQGLQFLFEYFSETQRNKGNFPGRFSGRQFSNSRSEMNVSTLELGDSALYLCASSREGARYEQYFGPGTRLTVT.

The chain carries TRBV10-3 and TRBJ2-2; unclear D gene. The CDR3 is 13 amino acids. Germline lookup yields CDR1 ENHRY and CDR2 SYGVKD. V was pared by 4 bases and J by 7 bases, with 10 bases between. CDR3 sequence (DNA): TGTGCCATCAGTGTGATTACCGGCGGGGAGCTGTTTTTT. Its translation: CAISVITGGELFF.

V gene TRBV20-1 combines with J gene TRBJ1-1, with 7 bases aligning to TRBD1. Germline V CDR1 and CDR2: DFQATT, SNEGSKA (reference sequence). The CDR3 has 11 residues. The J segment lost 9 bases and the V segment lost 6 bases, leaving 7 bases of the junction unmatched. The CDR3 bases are TGCAGTGCACGGGACAGAGAAAAAGCTTTCTTT. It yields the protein CSARDREKAFF.